What follows describes a single T cell receptor (beta chain). This specimen comes from a study of T-cell memory formation after mild COVID-19. The CDR3 consists of 18 residues. Trimming took off 1 base at V and 3 bases at J, with 17 bases between the two ends. The V gene's germline CDR1 is SGHRS and CDR2 YFSETQ. TCRdb redid the calling of the 5' RACE reads with MiXCR, one entry per CDR3 protein. The sample contains about 400,000 distinct CDR3 sequences, 16% of which appear only once. Material: PBMCs or a T cell subset sorted from them (not recorded which). The V and J genes are TRBV5-1 and TRBJ1-6; perhaps TRBD1 as D (5 bases). The TCR originated in a man in his late teens or twenties who had mild COVID-19 (a few samples of this study predate the infection). Cell type and time point are not known. CDR3 sequence: CASSLQRPTGDYNSPLHF. CDR3 in DNA: TGCGCCAGCAGCTTGCAACGGCCCACAGGAGACTATAATTCACCCCTCCACTTT.